Sequencing of this TCR beta chain was carried out in a study of T cell repertoires in cytomegalovirus infection. Study overall: CMV infection and matching HLA type were both indicated by public TCR beta signatures. General study findings and limits: HLA-C-restricted TCR beta clonotypes specific for CMV led the ex vivo response.

The sample holds many counts of this clonotype. Its cognate antigen is unknown. The V end lost 3 bases, the J end lost 0 bases, and 6 bases lay between the germline ends. The germline V gene has CDR1 SEHNR and CDR2 FQNEAQ (reference sequence). The CDR3 is 15 residues long. MiXCR, run by TCRdb on the reads, gives a single entry per CDR3 protein. The sample has more than 200,000 distinct CDR3 sequences; less than 9.5% are singletons. This receptor was taken from a human donor in good health (CMV status not recorded). Some clones in this sample may be carry-over from other donors' samples. The genes are TRBV7-9 and TRBJ1-6; D is unresolved. Material: PBMCs. The DNA for the CDR3 is TGTGCCAGCAGCTTCTCTAGCTCCTATAATTCACCCCTCCACTTT. It encodes CASSFSSSYNSPLHF.